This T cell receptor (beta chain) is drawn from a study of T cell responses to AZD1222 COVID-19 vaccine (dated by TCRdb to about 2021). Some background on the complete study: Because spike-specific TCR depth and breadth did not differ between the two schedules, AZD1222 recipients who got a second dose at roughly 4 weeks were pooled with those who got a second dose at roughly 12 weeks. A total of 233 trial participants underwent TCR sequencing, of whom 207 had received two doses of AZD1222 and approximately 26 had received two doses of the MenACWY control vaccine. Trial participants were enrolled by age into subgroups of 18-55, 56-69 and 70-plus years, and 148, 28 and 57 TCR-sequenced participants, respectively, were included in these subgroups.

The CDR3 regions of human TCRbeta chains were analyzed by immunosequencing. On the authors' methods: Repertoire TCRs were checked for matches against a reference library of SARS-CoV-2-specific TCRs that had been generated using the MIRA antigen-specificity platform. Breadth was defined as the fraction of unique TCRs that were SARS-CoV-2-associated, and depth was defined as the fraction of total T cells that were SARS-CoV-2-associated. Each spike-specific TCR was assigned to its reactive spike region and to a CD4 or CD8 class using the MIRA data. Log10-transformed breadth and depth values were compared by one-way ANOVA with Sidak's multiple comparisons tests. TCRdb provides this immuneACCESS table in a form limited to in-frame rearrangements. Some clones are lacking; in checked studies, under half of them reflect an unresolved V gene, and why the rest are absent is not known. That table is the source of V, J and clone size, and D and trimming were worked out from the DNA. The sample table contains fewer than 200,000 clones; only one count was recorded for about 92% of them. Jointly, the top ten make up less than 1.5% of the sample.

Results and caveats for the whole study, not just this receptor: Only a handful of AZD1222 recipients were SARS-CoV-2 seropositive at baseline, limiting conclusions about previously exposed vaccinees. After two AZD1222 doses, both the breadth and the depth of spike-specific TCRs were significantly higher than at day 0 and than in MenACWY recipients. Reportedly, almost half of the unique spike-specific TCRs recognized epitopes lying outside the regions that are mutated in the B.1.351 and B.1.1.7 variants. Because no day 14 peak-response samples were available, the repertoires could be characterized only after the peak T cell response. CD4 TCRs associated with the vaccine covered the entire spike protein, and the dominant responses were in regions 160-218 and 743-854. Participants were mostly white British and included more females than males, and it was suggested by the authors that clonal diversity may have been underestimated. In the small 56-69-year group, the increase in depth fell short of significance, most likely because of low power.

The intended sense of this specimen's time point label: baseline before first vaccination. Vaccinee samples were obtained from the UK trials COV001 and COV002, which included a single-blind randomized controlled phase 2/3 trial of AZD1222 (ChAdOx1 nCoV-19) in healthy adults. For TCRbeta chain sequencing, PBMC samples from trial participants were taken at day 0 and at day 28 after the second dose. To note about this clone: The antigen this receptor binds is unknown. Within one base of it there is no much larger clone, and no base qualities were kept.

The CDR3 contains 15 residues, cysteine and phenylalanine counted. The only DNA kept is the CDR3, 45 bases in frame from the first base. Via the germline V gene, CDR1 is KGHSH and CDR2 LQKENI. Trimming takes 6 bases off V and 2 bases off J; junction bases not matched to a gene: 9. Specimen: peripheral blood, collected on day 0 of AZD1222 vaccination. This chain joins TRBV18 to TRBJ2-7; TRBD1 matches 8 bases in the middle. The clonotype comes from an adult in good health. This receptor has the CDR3 CASSQDRVFTYEQYF. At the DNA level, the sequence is TGTGCCAGCTCGCAGGACAGGGTCTTTACCTACGAGCAGTACTTC.